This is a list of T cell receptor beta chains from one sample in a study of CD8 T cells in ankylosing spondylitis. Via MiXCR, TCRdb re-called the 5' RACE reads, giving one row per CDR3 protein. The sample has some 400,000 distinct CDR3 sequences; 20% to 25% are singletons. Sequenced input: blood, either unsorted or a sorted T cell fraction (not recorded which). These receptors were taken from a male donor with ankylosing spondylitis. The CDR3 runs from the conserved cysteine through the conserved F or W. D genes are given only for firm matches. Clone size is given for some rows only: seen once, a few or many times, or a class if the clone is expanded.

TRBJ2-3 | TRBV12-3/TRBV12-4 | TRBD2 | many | CASRTGTSGLDTQYF | TGTGCCAGCAGGACCGGGACTAGCGGGTTGGATACGCAGTATTTT
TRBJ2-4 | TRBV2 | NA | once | CASSDAPFGDIQYF | TGTGCCAGCAGCGACGCCCCTTTTGGGGACATTCAGTACTTC
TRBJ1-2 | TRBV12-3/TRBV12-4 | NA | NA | CASSVATPSPYGYTF | TGTGCCAGCAGTGTAGCGACACCGTCACCCTATGGCTACACCTTC
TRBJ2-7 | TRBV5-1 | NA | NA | CASSPVSGFHEQYF | TGCGCCAGCAGCCCCGTTTCGGGGTTCCACGAGCAGTACTTC
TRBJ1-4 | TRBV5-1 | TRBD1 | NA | CASSVGQGQGNEKLFF | TGCGCCAGCAGCGTCGGACAGGGGCAGGGTAATGAAAAACTGTTTTTT
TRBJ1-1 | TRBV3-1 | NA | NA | CASSQEEEAFF | TGTGCCAGCAGCCAAGAAGAAGAAGCTTTCTTT
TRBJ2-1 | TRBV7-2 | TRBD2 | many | CASSFGVSGREQFF | TGTGCCAGCAGCTTTGGAGTTAGCGGGAGGGAGCAGTTCTTC
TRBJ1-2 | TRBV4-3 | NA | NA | CASSQERRMDGYTF | TGCGCCAGCAGCCAAGAGAGGCGCATGGATGGCTACACCTTC
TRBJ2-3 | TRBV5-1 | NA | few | CASSLTIATDTQYF | TGCGCCAGCAGCTTGACAATAGCGACAGATACGCAGTATTTT
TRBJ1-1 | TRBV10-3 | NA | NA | CAISIRVGNTEAFF | TGTGCCATCAGCATCAGGGTAGGGAACACTGAAGCTTTCTTT
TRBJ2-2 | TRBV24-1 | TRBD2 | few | CATSGGAGGFSTGELFF | TGTGCCACCAGTGGGGGAGCGGGAGGCTTCTCGACCGGGGAGCTGTTTTTT
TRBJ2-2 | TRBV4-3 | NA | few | CASADGNTGELFF | TGCGCCAGCGCGGACGGGAACACCGGGGAGCTGTTTTTT
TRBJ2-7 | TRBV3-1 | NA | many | CASSPSRYEQYF | TGTGCCAGCAGTCCTTCGCGCTACGAGCAGTACTTC
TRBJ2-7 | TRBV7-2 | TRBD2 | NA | CASSLVAGENEQYF | TGTGCCAGCAGCTTAGTGGCGGGAGAGAACGAGCAGTACTTC
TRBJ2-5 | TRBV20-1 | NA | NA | CSARPDQETQYF | TGCAGTGCTAGGCCCGATCAAGAGACCCAGTACTTC
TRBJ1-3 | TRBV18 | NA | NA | CASSPRTPGASGNTIYF | TGTGCCAGCTCACCCAGAACGCCCGGGGCCTCTGGAAACACCATATATTTT
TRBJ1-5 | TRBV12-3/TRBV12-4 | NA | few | CASSFGWDQPQHF | TGTGCCAGCAGTTTTGGATGGGATCAGCCCCAGCATTTT
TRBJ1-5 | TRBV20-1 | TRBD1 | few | CSAPRTGLNQPQHF | TGCAGTGCCCCGAGGACAGGACTCAATCAGCCCCAGCATTTT
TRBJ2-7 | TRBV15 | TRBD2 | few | CATSRDLAGDEQYF | TGTGCCACCAGCAGAGATCTAGCGGGAGACGAGCAGTACTTC
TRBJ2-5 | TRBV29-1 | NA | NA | CSAYPPHFQETQYF | TGCAGCGCCTACCCACCGCATTTTCAAGAGACCCAGTACTTC
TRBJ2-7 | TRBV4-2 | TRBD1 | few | CASSLGSGTGVEQYF | TGTGCCAGCAGCCTCGGATCCGGGACAGGGGTCGAGCAGTACTTC
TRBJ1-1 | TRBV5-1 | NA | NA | CASSAGTEGGVSTEAFF | TGCGCCAGCAGCGCGGGGACGGAGGGTGGTGTATCAACTGAAGCTTTCTTT
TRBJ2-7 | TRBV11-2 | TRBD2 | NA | CASSLGLAGGYEQYF | TGTGCCAGCAGCTTAGGGCTAGCGGGAGGTTACGAGCAGTACTTC
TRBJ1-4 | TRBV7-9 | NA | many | CASSLIRDARGGKLFF | TGTGCCAGCAGCTTAATACGGGACGCCCGAGGGGGGAAACTGTTTTTT
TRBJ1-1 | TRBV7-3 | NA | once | CASSLTGRGNAEAFF | TGTGCCAGCAGCTTAACGGGGAGGGGGAACGCTGAAGCTTTCTTT
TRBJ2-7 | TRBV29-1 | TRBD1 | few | CSVVWTGGEQYF | TGCAGCGTTGTCTGGACAGGGGGTGAGCAGTACTTC
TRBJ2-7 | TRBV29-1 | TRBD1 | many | CSVKTGGNSYEQYF | TGCAGCGTTAAAACAGGGGGTAACTCCTACGAGCAGTACTTC
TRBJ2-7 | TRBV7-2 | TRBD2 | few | CASSPLLAGTYEQYF | TGTGCCAGCAGCCCACTGCTAGCGGGCACTTACGAGCAGTACTTC
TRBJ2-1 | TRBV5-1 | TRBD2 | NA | CASSFLNGGVDNEQFF | TGCGCCAGCAGCTTTCTGAACGGGGGGGTGGACAATGAGCAGTTCTTC
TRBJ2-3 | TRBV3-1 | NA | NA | CASSQAYHTQYF | TGTGCCAGCAGCCAAGCGTATCATACGCAGTATTTT
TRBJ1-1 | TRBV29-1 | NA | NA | CSADLQRSEAFF | TGCAGCGCCGACCTCCAGAGATCTGAAGCTTTCTTT
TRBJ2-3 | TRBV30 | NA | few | CAWSRVTTDTQYF | TGTGCCTGGAGTAGGGTAACGACAGATACGCAGTATTTT
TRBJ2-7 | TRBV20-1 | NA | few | CSAREFQGLSYEQYF | TGCAGTGCTAGAGAGTTCCAAGGCCTCTCCTACGAGCAGTACTTC
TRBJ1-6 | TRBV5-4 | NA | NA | CASSFDNSPLHF | TGTGCCAGCAGCTTCGATAATTCACCCCTCCACTTT
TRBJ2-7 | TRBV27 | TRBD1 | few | CASSDGQAPYEQYF | TGTGCCAGCAGCGATGGACAGGCTCCCTACGAGCAGTACTTC
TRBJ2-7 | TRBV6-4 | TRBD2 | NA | CATKGQREYSYEQYF | TGTGCCACCAAAGGGCAGCGGGAGTACTCCTACGAGCAGTACTTC
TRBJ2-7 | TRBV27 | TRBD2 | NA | CASSSLAGGVEQYF | TGTGCCAGCAGTTCCTTAGCGGGTGGAGTCGAGCAGTACTTC
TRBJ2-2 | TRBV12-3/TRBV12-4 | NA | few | CASSWMTAAGELFF | TGTGCCAGCAGTTGGATGACTGCTGCCGGGGAGCTGTTTTTT
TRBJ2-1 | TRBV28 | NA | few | CASSLVSGRTNNEQFF | TGTGCCAGCAGTTTAGTTTCTGGGCGCACGAACAATGAGCAGTTCTTC
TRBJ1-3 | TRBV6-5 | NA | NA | CASRYQGTVGNTIYF | TGTGCCAGCAGATATCAGGGTACGGTTGGAAACACCATATATTTT
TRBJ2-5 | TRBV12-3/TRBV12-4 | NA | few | CASGELETQYF | TGTGCCAGCGGGGAGTTGGAGACCCAGTACTTC
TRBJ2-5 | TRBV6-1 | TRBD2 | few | CASSPLRASGRGKETQYF | TGTGCCAGCAGCCCCCTTCGGGCTAGCGGGAGAGGGAAAGAGACCCAGTACTTC
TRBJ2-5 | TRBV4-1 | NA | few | CASSPRGMPQETQYF | TGCGCCAGCAGCCCTCGAGGAATGCCCCAAGAGACCCAGTACTTC
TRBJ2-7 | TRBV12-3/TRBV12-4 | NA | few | CASSLAGGHSYEQYF | TGTGCCAGCAGTTTAGCGGGAGGTCACTCCTACGAGCAGTACTTC
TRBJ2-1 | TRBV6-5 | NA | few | CASGEFYNEQFF | TGTGCCAGTGGGGAGTTCTACAATGAGCAGTTCTTC
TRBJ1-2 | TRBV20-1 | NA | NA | CSARVPPGERYGYTF | TGCAGTGCTAGAGTTCCCCCAGGGGAGAGGTATGGCTACACCTTC
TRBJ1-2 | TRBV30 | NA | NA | CASQGMANYGYTF | TGTGCCTCCCAGGGTATGGCGAACTATGGCTACACCTTC
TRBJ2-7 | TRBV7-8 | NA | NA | CASSLPKTGAYSPSSYEQYF | TGTGCCAGCAGCTTACCCAAGACCGGGGCCTACAGTCCCAGCTCCTACGAGCAGTACTTC
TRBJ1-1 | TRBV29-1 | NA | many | CSLQVNTEAFF | TGCAGTTTACAGGTGAACACTGAAGCTTTCTTT
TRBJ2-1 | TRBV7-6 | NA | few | CASSLARYSYNEQFF | TGTGCCAGCAGCTTAGCGAGGTACAGCTACAATGAGCAGTTCTTC
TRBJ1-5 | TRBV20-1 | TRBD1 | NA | CSAERQGASNQPQHF | TGCAGTGCAGAAAGACAGGGGGCGAGCAATCAGCCCCAGCATTTT
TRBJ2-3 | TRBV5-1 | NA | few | CASSRETGSTDTQYF | TGCGCCAGCAGCCGGGAGACAGGGAGCACAGATACGCAGTATTTT
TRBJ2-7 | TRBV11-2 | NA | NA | CASSLETGSYEQYF | TGTGCCAGCAGCTTAGAGACTGGGAGCTACGAGCAGTACTTC
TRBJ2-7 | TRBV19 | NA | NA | CATGASSDEQYF | TGTGCCACCGGAGCGTCCTCCGACGAGCAGTACTTC
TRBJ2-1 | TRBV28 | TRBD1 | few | CASGDRGIHEQFF | TGTGCCAGCGGGGACAGGGGAATCCATGAGCAGTTCTTC
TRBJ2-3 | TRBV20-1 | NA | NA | CSATHTGSRPDTQYF | TGCAGTGCTACACACACAGGGTCAAGGCCAGATACGCAGTATTTT
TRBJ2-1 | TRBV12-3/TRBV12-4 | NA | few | CASSHTPRRSSYNEQFF | TGTGCCAGCAGTCACACCCCCCGCCGGAGCTCCTACAATGAGCAGTTCTTC
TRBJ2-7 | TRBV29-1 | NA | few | CSVERGGRDEQYF | TGCAGCGTTGAGAGAGGGGGACGGGACGAGCAGTACTTC